A single sample is the source of the 15 T cell receptor beta chains below, sequenced in a study of T-cell memory formation after mild COVID-19. A single record per CDR3 protein comes from TCRdb applying MiXCR to the 5' RACE reads. The table has around 250,000 distinct CDR3 sequences, 16% seen once. Material for sequencing was PBMCs or a T cell subset sorted from them (not recorded which). Every receptor here comes from a young man who had mild COVID-19 (a few samples of this study predate the infection). Cell type and time point are not known.

This clonotype has more than one count but fewer than ten. The gene calls are TRBV7-2 and TRBJ2-3, with TRBD1 as a possible D gene (5 bases). Trimming took 5 bases from V and 2 from J, leaving 11 bases between them. This CDR3 is 14 amino acids long. CDR1 and CDR2 from the germline V gene are SGHTA and FQGNSA. In nucleotides, the CDR3 is TGTGCCAGCAGCAGATGGGGCCCCACAGATACGCAGTATTTT. Residues: CASSRWGPTDTQYF.

This clonotype was seen a few times. The chain combines TRBV25-1 with TRBJ2-3; no clear D gene. Germline CDR1 reads MGHDK; CDR2 reads SYGVNS. V was cut by 6 bases and J by 6 bases, with 7 bases left in between. There are 11 residues in the CDR3. CDR3 sequence: CASSEVDTQYF. In nucleotides, the CDR3 is TGTGCCAGCAGCGAAGTCGATACGCAGTATTTT.

The rearrangement links TRBV6-6 to TRBJ2-3; 7 nucleotides align to TRBD1. This CDR3 comprises 15 residues. CDR1 is MNHNY, CDR2 SVGAGI, per germline (reference sequence). V lost 6 bases to trimming and J lost 3 bases; unmatched junction nucleotides: 9. The CDR3 here is CASRTGTVSTDTQYF. In nucleotides, the CDR3 is TGTGCCAGCAGGACCGGGACAGTCAGTACAGATACGCAGTATTTT.

The chain combines TRBV12-3 or TRBV12-4 with TRBJ1-2, with D perhaps TRBD1 (5 bases). This CDR3 has 12 amino acids. The V end was cut by 3 bases, the J end by 3 bases, with 5 bases between. The CDR3 is CASSLGHYGYTF. The CDR3 DNA follows: TGTGCCAGCAGTTTGGGACACTATGGCTACACCTTC.

This clonotype has only one observation. This chain uses TRBV6-5 with TRBJ1-5; maybe TRBD1 (5 bases). V lost 0 bases to trimming and J lost 6 bases, with 12 bases between them. This CDR3 is built from 15 residues. The germline CDR1 and CDR2 sequences are MNHEY and SVGAGI. The CDR3 is CASSYSGGRRQPQHF. The CDR3 DNA reads as TGTGCCAGCAGTTACTCGGGGGGAAGACGTCAGCCCCAGCATTTT.

The chain links TRBV11-2 to TRBJ2-1, with 7 bases fitting TRBD1. The V segment lost 2 bases and the J segment 4 bases; nucleotides outside the gene matches: 5. Germline V lookup: CDR1 SGHAT, CDR2 FQNNGV. The CDR3 length is 15 residues. The CDR3 here is CASSLSTGKYNEQFF. DNA for the CDR3: TGTGCCAGCAGCTTATCGACAGGGAAATACAATGAGCAGTTCTTC.

This clonotype occurred a few times. The chain combines TRBV9 with TRBJ1-1, with TRBD1 as a possible D gene (5 bases). CDR1 and CDR2 (germline): SGDLS, YYNGEE. The CDR3 covers 14 residues. V was clipped by 4 bases and J by 6 bases, with 16 bases between them. CDR3 in DNA: TGTGCCAGCAGCTTGATCAGGGAATATGCTGAAGCTTTCTTT. Protein: CASSLIREYAEAFF. Using reference TRBV9 and TRBJ1-1 for the parts outside the CDR3, the full variable domain is DSGVTQTPKHLITATGQRVTLRCSPRSGDLSVYWYQQSLDQGLQFLIQYYNGEERAKGNILERFSAQQFPDLHSELNLSSLELGDSALYFCASSLIREYAEAFFGQGTRLTVV.

The chain is built from TRBV29-1 and TRBJ1-1; no firm D call. This CDR3 region has 14 residues. The ends were cut back, 1 base at V and 0 bases at J, with 9 bases in the middle. Germline V CDR1 and CDR2: SQVTM, ANQGSEA. The CDR3 region has the DNA TGCAGCGTTGAAGTGTCAGCCATGAACACTGAAGCTTTCTTT. Amino acid sequence: CSVEVSAMNTEAFF.

This clonotype has a handful of counts. The rearrangement uses TRBV5-1 and TRBJ1-2, with D possibly TRBD1 on 6 matching bases. Germline CDR1 and CDR2: SGHRS and YFSETQ. Trimming cost V 4 bases and J 7 bases, with 17 bases left between them. The CDR3 extends over 14 amino acids. The CDR3 region has the DNA TGCGCCAGCAGCCGAACCCTCCCCAGGGGTGGCTACACCTTC. Translating gives CASSRTLPRGGYTF.

J is TRBJ1-1 and V is TRBV18; the D gene is possibly TRBD1 (5 bases). Germline CDR1 reads KGHSH; CDR2 reads LQKENI. The CDR3 has 15 residues. Trimming shortened V by 3 bases and J by 8 bases, and 19 bases separated the two germline ends. Here the CDR3 reads CASSPPDRRGYEAFF. Written as DNA, the CDR3 is TGTGCCAGCTCACCCCCGGACCGTCGGGGGTACGAAGCTTTCTTT.

The chain combines TRBV18 with TRBJ2-7, with TRBD1 as a possible D gene (5 bases). The CDR3 runs to 13 residues. Germline assignment: CDR1 KGHSH and CDR2 LQKENI. Trimming shortened V by 3 bases and J by 7 bases, and 13 bases separated the two germline ends. CDR3 nucleotides: TGTGCCAGCTCACCTTCGGACACGCGGGAGCAGTACTTC. Translation: CASSPSDTREQYF.

This clonotype was found a few times. The chain is built from TRBV10-3 and TRBJ1-3; no reliable D call. Trimming took 0 bases from V and 3 from J, leaving 6 bases between them. This CDR3 has 14 amino acids. Germline lookup yields CDR1 ENHRY and CDR2 SYGVKD. CDR3 residues: CAISESADGNTIYF. In DNA, the CDR3 is TGTGCCATCAGTGAGTCAGCAGATGGAAACACCATATATTTT.

A few counts support this clonotype. The rearrangement links TRBV5-1 to TRBJ2-3, with D perhaps TRBD1 (6 bases). This CDR3 region has 15 residues. The V end was cut by 4 bases, the J end by 0 bases, with 12 bases between. The germline CDR1 and CDR2 sequences are SGHRS and YFSETQ. The CDR3 DNA is TGCGCCAGCAGCGAGGGACAATTAAGCACAGATACGCAGTATTTT. Translation gives CASSEGQLSTDTQYF.

This clonotype appeared a single time. This chain uses TRBV29-1 with TRBJ1-2; D not certain. In germline, CDR1 is SQVTM, CDR2 ANQGSEA. This CDR3 spans 14 amino acids. Trimming cost V 4 bases and J 2 bases, with 14 bases left between them. The CDR3 protein is CSVGLRGANYGYTF. The CDR3 nucleotides are TGCAGCGTTGGCCTCCGGGGTGCAAACTATGGCTACACCTTC.

This clonotype was observed a handful of times. The V call is TRBV27, the J call TRBJ1-2, with 8 bases lining up with TRBD1. Looked up from germline, CDR1 is MNHEY and CDR2 is SMNVEV (reference sequence). This CDR3 is built from 15 residues. With V trimmed by 0 bases and J by 8 bases, 8 bases remained unmatched. The DNA of the CDR3 is TGTGCCAGCAGTTTATCCCCGGACAGGGCTGGGGGCTACACCTTC. This codes for CASSLSPDRAGGYTF.